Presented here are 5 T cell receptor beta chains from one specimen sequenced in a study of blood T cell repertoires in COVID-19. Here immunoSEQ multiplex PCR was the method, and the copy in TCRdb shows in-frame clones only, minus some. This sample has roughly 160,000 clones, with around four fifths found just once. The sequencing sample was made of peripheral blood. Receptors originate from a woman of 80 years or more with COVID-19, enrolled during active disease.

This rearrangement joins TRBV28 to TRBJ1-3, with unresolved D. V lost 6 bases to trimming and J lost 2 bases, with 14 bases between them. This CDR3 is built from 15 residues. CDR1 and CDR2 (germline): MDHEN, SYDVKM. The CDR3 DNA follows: TGTGCCAGCAGCCAGCCCGGGAGCCCTGGAAACACCATATATTTT. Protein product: CASSQPGSPGNTIYF.

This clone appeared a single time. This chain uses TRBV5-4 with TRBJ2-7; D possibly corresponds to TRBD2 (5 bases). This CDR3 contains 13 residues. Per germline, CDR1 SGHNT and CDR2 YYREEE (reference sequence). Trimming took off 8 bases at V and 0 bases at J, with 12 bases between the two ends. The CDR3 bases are TGTGCCAGTGGTCTGGCGGGCTCCTACGAGCAGTACTTC. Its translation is CASGLAGSYEQYF.

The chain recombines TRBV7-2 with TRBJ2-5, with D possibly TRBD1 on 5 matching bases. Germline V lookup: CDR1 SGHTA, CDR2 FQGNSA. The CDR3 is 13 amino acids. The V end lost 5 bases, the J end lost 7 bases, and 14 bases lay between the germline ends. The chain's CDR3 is CASSPDRTGTQYF. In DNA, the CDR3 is TGTGCCAGCAGCCCAGACAGAACGGGGACCCAGTACTTC.

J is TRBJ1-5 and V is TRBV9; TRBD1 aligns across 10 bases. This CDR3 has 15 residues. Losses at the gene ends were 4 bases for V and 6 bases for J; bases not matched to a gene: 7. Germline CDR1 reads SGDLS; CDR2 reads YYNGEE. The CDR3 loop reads CASSPTGGPGQPQHF. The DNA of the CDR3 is TGTGCCAGCAGCCCGACAGGGGGCCCGGGTCAGCCCCAGCATTTT.

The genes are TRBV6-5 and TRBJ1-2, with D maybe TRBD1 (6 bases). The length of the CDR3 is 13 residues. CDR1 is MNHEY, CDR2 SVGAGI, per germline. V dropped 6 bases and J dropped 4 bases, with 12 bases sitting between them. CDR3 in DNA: TGTGCCAGCAGCCCCGGACAGAGCTATGGCTACACCTTC. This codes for CASSPGQSYGYTF.